The rows below give T cell receptor beta chains drawn from one sample of a study of shared clonotypes between healthy human individuals. Only in-frame clones appear in the TCRdb table, and some are missing; sequencing was by immunoSEQ multiplex PCR. The sample includes about 2 million clones, about 95% of them seen just once. Sequenced: naive CD8+ T cells sorted from blood. The receptors here all came from a young man in good health. The CDR3 runs from the conserved cysteine through the conserved F or W. Fields, in order: CDR3 length, V gene, J gene, D gene, clone size, CDR3 protein, CDR3 DNA. The D gene is left open where the match is weak. The size of a clone is reported for some rows only, either as once, few or many, or as a class for expanded clones.

15	TRBV27	TRBJ1-4	TRBD1	NA	CASSSGQGAREKLFF	TGTGCCAGCAGTTCTGGGCAGGGGGCAAGGGAAAAACTGTTTTTT
15	TRBV30	TRBJ2-3	TRBD1	NA	CAWSAGTGAPDTQYF	TGTGCCTGGAGTGCCGGGACAGGGGCGCCAGATACGCAGTATTTT
14	TRBV29-1	TRBJ1-5	TRBD1	NA	CSALTGVSNQPQHF	TGCAGCGCCTTGACAGGGGTGAGCAATCAGCCCCAGCATTTT
13	TRBV6-5	TRBJ2-2	TRBD1	NA	CASSNRGPGELFF	TGTGCCAGCAGTAACAGGGGGCCTGGGGAGCTGTTTTTT
13	TRBV15	TRBJ2-7	NA	NA	CATSAPRTYEQYF	TGTGCCACCAGCGCCCCGCGGACCTACGAGCAGTACTTC
14	TRBV18	TRBJ2-5	NA	NA	CASSPPVHQETQYF	TGTGCCAGCTCACCACCGGTCCACCAAGAGACCCAGTACTTC
13	TRBV13	TRBJ1-1	NA	NA	CASGTLVGGEAFF	TGTGCCAGCGGGACCCTTGTGGGGGGTGAAGCTTTCTTT
12	TRBV4-1	TRBJ2-5	NA	once	CASSQVPETQYF	TGCGCCAGCAGCCAAGTTCCCGAGACCCAGTACTTC
17	TRBV4-1	TRBJ2-2	TRBD2	NA	CASSQDPGLAYTGELFF	TGCGCCAGCAGCCAAGACCCGGGACTAGCTTACACCGGGGAGCTGTTTTTT
16	TRBV9	TRBJ1-2	NA	NA	CASSSGRYSTTYGYTF	TGTGCCAGCAGCTCAGGTCGGTACAGCACTACCTATGGCTACACCTTC
14	TRBV6-1	TRBJ2-5	NA	NA	CASSSRGGSETQYF	TGTGCCAGCAGTTCGAGGGGAGGCTCTGAGACCCAGTACTTC
15	TRBV9	TRBJ2-7	TRBD1	NA	CASSANPGTGREQYF	TGTGCCAGCAGCGCTAACCCCGGGACAGGCCGCGAGCAGTACTTC
15	TRBV6-6	TRBJ1-2	NA	NA	CASSYSPEGSGGYTF	TGTGCCAGCAGTTACTCGCCTGAGGGTTCTGGCGGCTACACCTTC
15	TRBV9	TRBJ2-7	NA	NA	CASSVHPDSSYEQYF	TGTGCCAGCAGCGTGCACCCAGACAGCTCCTACGAGCAGTACTTC
14	TRBV28	TRBJ2-5	TRBD1	NA	CASTLRGPQETQYF	TGTGCCAGCACCCTAAGGGGGCCCCAAGAGACCCAGTACTTC
14	TRBV10-1	TRBJ2-5	NA	NA	CASSESTGQETQYF	TGCGCCAGCAGTGAGTCGACAGGTCAAGAGACCCAGTACTTC
14	TRBV9	TRBJ2-3	NA	NA	CASSAMGGTDTQYF	TGTGCCAGCAGCGCAATGGGGGGCACAGATACGCAGTATTTT
16	TRBV5-4	TRBJ2-7	TRBD2	NA	CASSLVTAGGLYEQYF	TGTGCCAGCAGCTTGGTAACAGCGGGGGGACTCTACGAGCAGTACTTC
17	TRBV27	TRBJ2-1	TRBD2	NA	CASSLGLAGSSYNEQFF	TGTGCCAGCAGTTTGGGACTAGCGGGAAGCTCCTACAATGAGCAGTTCTTC
16	TRBV6-5	TRBJ1-1	NA	NA	CASSLRGEEWHTEAFF	TGTGCCAGCAGTTTAAGAGGGGAGGAATGGCACACTGAAGCTTTCTTT
14	TRBV4-1	TRBJ2-2	NA	NA	CASSQFVLTGELFF	TGCGCCAGCAGCCAATTTGTGCTCACCGGGGAGCTGTTTTTT
15	TRBV7-9	TRBJ1-1	TRBD1	NA	CASSLAQGADTEAFF	TGTGCCAGCAGCTTAGCTCAGGGGGCGGACACTGAAGCTTTCTTT
15	TRBV7-9	TRBJ1-3	NA	NA	CASSLGASSGNTIYF	TGTGCCAGCAGCTTAGGTGCCTCCTCTGGAAACACCATATATTTT
22	TRBV28	TRBJ2-6	TRBD1	NA	CASSLWALDRELARSGANVLTF	TGTGCCAGCAGTTTATGGGCTTTAGACAGGGAGTTAGCCCGCTCTGGGGCCAACGTCCTGACTTTC
18	TRBV4-1	TRBJ2-7	TRBD2	NA	CASSQDLGGLAGPYEQYF	TGCGCCAGCAGCCAAGATCTGGGGGGACTAGCGGGTCCCTACGAGCAGTACTTC
15	TRBV5-4	TRBJ2-1	TRBD2	NA	CASSPEPGLANEQFF	TGTGCCAGCAGCCCGGAACCGGGACTAGCGAATGAGCAGTTCTTC
16	TRBV4-1	TRBJ1-6	TRBD1	NA	CASSPWTGVRNSPLHF	TGCGCCAGCAGCCCCTGGACAGGGGTTAGAAATTCACCCCTCCACTTT